This T cell receptor (beta chain) was recovered during a study of T cell changes during pregnancy in multiple sclerosis. CDR1 and CDR2 (germline): SGHVS, FNYEAQ. The V gene lost 0 bases and the J gene lost 5 bases, with 13 bases spanning the gap. This CDR3 spans 15 amino acids. This table comes from immunoSEQ multiplex PCR, and its TCRdb copy is limited to in-frame clones, with some not included. The sample lists some 67,000 clones, 92% seen once, with around 1.6% in the top ten. The sequence derives from a female donor with multiple sclerosis, enrolled in a pregnancy study. Sequenced here: peripheral blood, sampled after pregnancy. The genes are TRBV7-6 and TRBJ1-1; TRBD1 is a possible D gene (6 bases). This CDR3 reads CASSLAGGGGTEAFF. The CDR3 nucleotides are TGTGCCAGCAGCTTAGCGGGGGGGGGCGGAACTGAAGCTTTCTTT.